Following are 10 T cell receptor beta chains from one sample sequenced in a study of blood T cell repertoires in COVID-19. Here immunoSEQ multiplex PCR was the method, and the copy in TCRdb shows in-frame clones only, minus some. Of about 140,000 clones listed, more than 85% are singletons. The sequenced sample consisted of peripheral blood. Source of these receptors: a human donor in a cohort sampled during active COVID-19.

This clone was recorded a few times. V usage is TRBV18 and J usage is TRBJ1-5; 11 bases agree with TRBD1. The CDR3 has 16 amino acids. Germline assignment: CDR1 KGHSH and CDR2 LQKENI. Trimming at V came to 3 bases and at J to 2 bases, leaving 3 bases not matched to a gene. This CDR3 is CASSPDRGPGNQPQHF. Written as DNA, the CDR3 is TGTGCCAGCTCACCGGACAGGGGGCCTGGCAATCAGCCCCAGCATTTT. Filled out from reference TRBV18 and TRBJ1-5, the complete variable domain reads NAGVMQNPRHLVRRRGQEARLRCSPMKGHSHVYWYRQLPEEGLKFMVYLQKENIIDESGMPKERFSAEFPKEGPSILRIQQVVRGDSAAYFCASSPDRGPGNQPQHFGDGTRLSIL.

J is TRBJ2-1 and V is TRBV7-2; 13 bases agree with TRBD2. Germline V CDR1 and CDR2: SGHTA, FQGNSA. Trimming cost V 5 bases and J 7 bases; bases outside gene matches: 5. CDR3 size: 15 residues. The DNA of the CDR3 is TGTGCCAGCAGCCCGGGACTAGCGGGAACAAATGAGCAGTTCTTC. Protein product: CASSPGLAGTNEQFF. Full variable domain (missing parts from reference TRBV7-2 and TRBJ2-1): GAGVSQSPSNKVTEKGKDVELRCDPISGHTALYWYRQSLGQGLEFLIYFQGNSAPDKSGLPSDRFSAERTGGSVSTLTIQRTQQEDSAVYLCASSPGLAGTNEQFFGPGTRLTVL.

V is TRBV5-1 and J is TRBJ2-7, with D possibly matching TRBD1 (5 bases). V dropped 0 bases and J dropped 3 bases, with 10 bases sitting between them. The CDR3 contains 14 residues. Per germline, CDR1 SGHRS and CDR2 YFSETQ. CDR3 DNA sequence: TGCGCCAGCAGCTTGGCCACTCAGGGCTACGAGCAGTACTTC. This sequence encodes CASSLATQGYEQYF.

The gene calls are TRBV4-1 and TRBJ2-7; TRBD2 aligns across 12 bases. The CDR3 runs 14 residues. The germline CDR1 and CDR2 sequences are MGHRA and YSYEKL. After removal of 1 base from V and 6 bases from J, the junction contained 1 base not matched to a gene. The CDR3 region is CASSQGLAGVEQYF. CDR3 bases: TGCGCCAGCAGCCAAGGACTAGCGGGAGTCGAGCAGTACTTC.

The J gene is TRBJ1-6, the V gene TRBV6-5, with a weak D call TRBD1 (5 bases). V was cut by 7 bases and J by 4 bases, with 14 bases left in between. The CDR3 sequence is 15 residues long. Germline values: CDR1 MNHEY, CDR2 SVGAGI. The CDR3 spells CASTARAAYNSPLHF. In DNA form, the CDR3 reads TGTGCCAGCACGGCCAGGGCAGCGTATAATTCACCCCTCCACTTT.

This rearrangement joins TRBV28 to TRBJ2-7; 8 bases match TRBD1. The J segment lost 4 bases and the V segment lost 2 bases, leaving 4 bases of the junction unmatched. The germline CDR1 and CDR2 sequences are MDHEN and SYDVKM. This CDR3 region has 14 residues. CDR3 sequence reads: CASSLQGARYEQYF. CDR3 DNA: TGTGCCAGCAGTTTACAGGGGGCGAGGTACGAGCAGTACTTC.

This chain connects TRBV6-5 to TRBJ1-1, with D unresolved. V was cut by 2 bases and J by 6 bases, with 16 bases left in between. Germline V CDR1 and CDR2: MNHEY, SVGAGI. There are 15 residues in the CDR3. The CDR3 DNA reads as TGTGCCAGCAGTTACGATGGAGACCTCGGGGCTGAAGCTTTCTTT. This translates into CASSYDGDLGAEAFF.

J is TRBJ2-5 and V is TRBV4-1; 7 nucleotides agree with TRBD2. V shed 1 base, J shed 5 bases, and the junction held 4 bases outside the gene matches. Germline CDR1 is MGHRA and CDR2 is YSYEKL. This CDR3 has 14 amino acids. CDR3 nucleotides: TGCGCCAGCAGCCAAGGGGGGGGGTCCGAGACCCAGTACTTC. Translated, it gives CASSQGGGSETQYF.

The chain links TRBV4-1 to TRBJ1-5; 9 bases are shared with TRBD1. The CDR3 runs 16 residues. V was pared by 0 bases and J by 7 bases, with 7 bases of the junction left unmatched. Germline CDR1 is MGHRA and CDR2 is YSYEKL. CDR3 in amino acids: CASSQEWRQGGQPQHF. The DNA for the CDR3 is TGCGCCAGCAGCCAAGAGTGGAGACAGGGGGGGCAGCCCCAGCATTTT.

V is TRBV28 and J is TRBJ2-3; D not certain. V lost 1 base and J 2 bases, leaving 7 bases between the germline ends. Germline V gene lookup returns CDR1 MDHEN and CDR2 SYDVKM. This CDR3 is 14 amino acids long. CDR3 sequence (DNA): TGTGCCAGCAGTTTATCGAGTTCCACAGATACGCAGTATTTT. It codes for CASSLSSSTDTQYF.